This T cell receptor (beta chain) was found in a study of T-cell memory formation after mild COVID-19. This clonotype showed up just a few times. Antigen unknown. Broader study findings: Largely, contracting CD4+ clones fell within CM and EM, and contracting CD8+ clones within EMRA.

TCRdb re-analysed the 5' RACE reads in MiXCR, keeping a single row per CDR3 protein. The sample records about 620,000 distinct CDR3 sequences, about a sixth being singletons. This sequence originates from an adult woman who had mild COVID-19 (a few samples of this study predate the infection). Cell type and time point are not known. Sequencing input: PBMCs or a T cell subset sorted from them (not recorded which).

CDR3 sequence (DNA): TGTGCCACCAGCAGGGGGGCAGGAAGCTCCTACGAGCAGTACTTC. This gives the protein CATSRGAGSSYEQYF. This sequence joins TRBV15 and TRBJ2-7, with D tentatively TRBD1 (6 bases). Trimming pared 3 bases from V and 0 bases from J, leaving 12 bases between. The CDR3 is 15 amino acids. Germline CDR1 and CDR2: LNHNV and YYDKDF (reference sequence).